This T cell receptor beta chain came from a study of shared clonotypes between healthy human individuals. Looking at the study overall: For every donor, three CD4 naive, three CD4 memory, two CD8 naive and one CD8 memory plates were used.

General study findings and limits: Clonotype sharing among donors, it was expected, would be affected by sequencing depth.

This CDR3 spans 12 amino acids. Germline CDR1 reads SGHNT; CDR2 reads YYREEE (reference sequence). With V trimmed by 5 bases and J by 3 bases, 2 bases remained unmatched. CD4+ cells yielded CD45RA+ naive and CD45RA-negative memory subsets. Clones were read by immunoSEQ multiplex PCR, and TCRdb kept only the in-frame ones, dropping some. The repertoire consists of 2 million to 2.5 million clones, with approximately 96% occurring once and the leading ten covering around 0.13%. Note on this clone: Its specificity is not known. Other nucleotide sequences in the sample specify the same CDR3.

The genes are TRBV5-4 and TRBJ2-7; 7 bases are shared with TRBD1. The sequenced sample was naive CD4+ T cells sorted from blood. Subset described: CD45RA+ positively selected. This TCR was recovered from a man younger than 35 in good health. The CDR3 DNA reads as TGTGCCAGCAGTCGGGACAGCTACGAGCAGTACTTC. Translated: CASSRDSYEQYF.